The source of this T cell receptor beta chain is a study of neurological immune-mediated disorders. Overall study results and limits: Levels of TCR clonal expansion peaked in HTLV-1-associated myelopathy and reached their lowest in multiple sclerosis, under those of healthy controls.

The sorted libraries drew on about a million T cells that were CD4+ or CD8+. Per the germline V gene, CDR1 is SGHTA and CDR2 is FQGNSA. Trimming left V 8 bases short and J 5 bases short, with 22 bases between. CDR3 length: 16 amino acids. This clonotype was counted ten times or more. Its antigen is not known. TCRdb independently ran MiXCR on the 5' RACE reads; one entry per CDR3 protein. Found here are 14,000 or so distinct CDR3 sequences, 13% of them singletons; the top ten hold approximately 42%. Sequencing input: CD8+ T cells from blood. This receptor was taken from a female donor with HTLV-1-associated myelopathy (HAM/TSP). This chain links TRBV7-2 with TRBJ1-3; the D gene is possibly TRBD1 (5 bases). This chain's CDR3 is CASSPLGGDRRNTIYF. CDR3 nucleotides: TGTGCCAGCTCCCCGTTGGGGGGGGATCGGAGAAACACCATATATTTT.